These 31 T cell receptor beta chains were sequenced from one sample in a study of Graves' ophthalmopathy and Graves' hyperthyroidism. RNA transcripts served as template for amplifying TCR beta CDR3 sequences. RT-PCR was first run with HTBI primers, then multiplex PCR in a second round. In TCRdb, the multiplex PCR reads were re-called with MiXCR into one record per CDR3 protein. The table has under 350,000 distinct CDR3 sequences, 15% to 20% seen once. Sequencing was carried out using peripheral blood. The receptors derive from an adult man with Graves' ophthalmopathy.

The chain carries TRBV27 and TRBJ1-6, with 8 bases that match TRBD1. V gave up 9 bases and J gave up 6 bases; unmatched junction bases: 10. CDR3 length: 15 residues. Germline V CDR1 and CDR2: MNHEY, SMNVEV (reference sequence). The DNA for the CDR3 is TGTGCCAGGGGTGAGACCAGGGGGCGTAATTCACCCCTCCACTTT. Its translation is CARGETRGRNSPLHF.

This chain links TRBV12-3 or TRBV12-4 with TRBJ2-7, with TRBD2 matching 14 bases. V shed 7 bases, J shed 3 bases, and the junction held 2 bases outside the gene matches. The CDR3 has 14 amino acids. The chain's CDR3 is CASMTSGRDYEQYF. The CDR3 DNA follows: TGTGCCAGCATGACTAGCGGGAGGGACTACGAGCAGTACTTC.

This clonotype appeared many times. The genes are TRBV14 and TRBJ2-7; 16 bases are a match to TRBD2. V trimming: 3 bases; J trimming: 5 bases; junction bases outside the gene matches: 13. Germline CDR1 and CDR2: SGHDN and FVKESK. CDR3 length equals 19 residues. The CDR3 sequence: CASSQSPGLAGGRFDEQYF. The CDR3 bases are TGTGCCAGCAGCCAGAGTCCGGGACTAGCGGGAGGGCGATTCGACGAGCAGTACTTC.

This clonotype has a count of ten or more. J is TRBJ2-7 and V is TRBV6-5; D may be TRBD2 (5 bases). The germline V gene encodes CDR1 MNHEY and CDR2 SVGAGI. The CDR3 loop spans 14 amino acids. V lost 0 bases to trimming and J lost 7 bases, with 13 bases between them. CDR3 DNA sequence: TGTGCCAGCAGTTACTCGAGAGGGATCGGAGAGCAGTACTTC. Its translation is CASSYSRGIGEQYF.

A word on this clonotype: A much larger clone lies a single base off, so this may be a read error. This rearrangement joins TRBV4-1 to TRBJ1-5; D uncertain. Germline lookup yields CDR1 MGHRA and CDR2 YSYEKL. The CDR3 loop spans 15 amino acids. Trimming stripped 4 bases from V and 1 base from J, with 11 bases between. The CDR3 sequence is CASSLNMVSNQPQHF. The CDR3 DNA follows: TGCGCCAGCAGCCTAAACATGGTAAGCAATCAGCCCCAGCATTTT.

This clonotype was found many times. The chain couples TRBV15 to TRBJ2-7, with D uncertain. This CDR3 comprises 17 residues. Germline CDR1 LNHNV, CDR2 YYDKDF (reference sequence). Trimming cost V 1 base and J 1 base, with 17 bases left between them. In DNA, the CDR3 is TGTGCCACCAGCAGAGTCGAGCAGGACGGCTTTTCCTACGAGCAGTACTTC. The encoded protein is CATSRVEQDGFSYEQYF.

Of note for this clonotype: One end of the junction does not line up with germline, which may come from a read error. This rearrangement joins TRBV6-2 or TRBV6-3 to TRBJ1-2, with no clear D. Germline V gene sequence: CDR1 MNHEY, CDR2 SVGEGT. The CDR3 extends over 16 amino acids. The CDR3 coding sequence is TGTGCCAGCAGTTACTTCCGGACGGACGGAACTTTTGGCTGCACCTTC. Its translation is CASSYFRTDGTFGCTF.

This clonotype occurred many times. V usage is TRBV6-2 or TRBV6-3 and J usage is TRBJ1-5; D is undetermined. With 6 bases removed from V and 7 bases from J, the gap between germline ends came to 13 bases. The CDR3 sequence is 13 residues long. Germline V CDR1 and CDR2: MNHEY, SVGEGT. The CDR3 DNA is TGTGCCAGCAGATACGGAACAGTGCAGCCCCAGCATTTT. This encodes CASRYGTVQPQHF.

In this sample, this clonotype turned up many times. The chain carries TRBV4-2 and TRBJ1-6; D is ambiguous. This CDR3 has 15 residues. CDR1 and CDR2 from the germline V gene are LGHNA and YNFKEQ. Trimming removed 1 base at V and 5 bases at J, with 9 bases between. DNA for the CDR3: TGTGCCAGCAGCCAAGCTCAGGATAATAATTCACCCCTCCACTTT. This encodes CASSQAQDNNSPLHF.

Many counts were recorded for this clonotype. The gene calls are TRBV6-1 and TRBJ2-2; D not certain. CDR1 is MNHNS and CDR2 is SASEGT in the germline V gene. Deletions cut 0 bases from V and 9 bases from J, with 8 bases between. The CDR3 contains 13 residues. The CDR3 nucleotides are TGTGCCAGCAGTGAAGCTCCGAACCGGGAGCTGTTTTTT. Its translation: CASSEAPNRELFF.

The V and J genes are TRBV3-1 and TRBJ2-2; D unclear. This CDR3 comprises 15 residues. The germline gives CDR1 LGHDT, CDR2 YNNKEL (reference sequence). V dropped 0 bases and J dropped 6 bases, with 11 bases sitting between them. The DNA of the CDR3 is TGTGCCAGCAGCCAAGACGCAGCAGTAGCCGGGGAGCTGTTTTTT. Translation gives CASSQDAAVAGELFF. Drawing the rest from reference TRBV3-1 and TRBJ2-2, the complete variable domain is DTAVSQTPKYLVTQMGNDKSIKCEQNLGHDTMYWYKQDSKKFLKIMFSYNNKELIINETVPNRFSPKSPDKAHLNLHINSLELGDSAVYFCASSQDAAVAGELFFGEGSRLTVL.

The sample holds many counts of this clonotype. The chain links TRBV2 to TRBJ1-3; D possibly corresponds to TRBD1 (6 bases). The CDR3 contains 14 residues. Germline V gene lookup returns CDR1 SNHLY and CDR2 FYNNEI. V shed 6 bases and J shed 1 base, with 10 bases lying between them. The CDR3 sequence is CASSQDSSGNTIYF. In nucleotides, the CDR3 is TGTGCCAGCAGCCAGGACAGTTCTGGAAACACCATATATTTT.

This clonotype was seen repeatedly, ten times or more. The chain links TRBV19 to TRBJ2-5; 8 bases are shared with TRBD1. CDR3 size: 13 residues. The germline gives CDR1 LNHDA, CDR2 SQIVND (reference sequence). The V gene end was trimmed by 5 bases and the J gene end by 5 bases; junction bases not matched to a gene: 4. CDR3 in DNA: TGTGCCAGTAGTGTACAGGGGGACGAGACCCAGTACTTC. Translating gives CASSVQGDETQYF.

This clonotype was counted at least ten times. This chain joins TRBV7-8 and TRBJ2-2, with D uncertain. V was trimmed by 6 bases and J by 3 bases, leaving 5 bases between them. There are 12 residues in the CDR3. Germline V lookup: CDR1 SGHVS, CDR2 FQNEAQ. CDR3 sequence: CASRFYTGELFF. CDR3 nucleotide sequence: TGTGCCAGCAGGTTTTACACCGGGGAGCTGTTTTTT.

The genes are TRBV28 and TRBJ2-7, with 10 bases matching TRBD1. CDR1 and CDR2 from the germline V gene are MDHEN and SYDVKM. V gave up 2 bases and J gave up 2 bases; unmatched junction bases: 3. The CDR3 runs 15 residues. CDR3 bases: TGTGCCAGCAGTTTAAATGGACAGGGGGCCTACGAGCAGTACTTC. As protein: CASSLNGQGAYEQYF.

The CDR3: CATSRDGGFEQYF. Written as DNA, the CDR3 is TGTGCCACCAGCAGAGATGGGGGTTTCGAGCAGTACTTC. The chain carries TRBV15 and TRBJ2-7, with D perhaps being TRBD1 or TRBD2 (5 bases each). Looked up from germline, CDR1 is LNHNV and CDR2 is YYDKDF (reference sequence). The CDR3 runs to 13 residues. V dropped 0 bases and J dropped 6 bases, with 9 bases sitting between them.

Only a few counts were recorded for this clonotype. One junction end disagrees with the germline gene, perhaps due to a read error. The rearrangement joins TRBV6-5 to TRBJ2-7; TRBD1 matches at 10 bases. Germline V gene data show CDR1 as MNHEY and CDR2 as SVGAGI. The CDR3 has 16 residues. The CDR3, as DNA: TGTGCCAGTAGTTACTTACCGGGACAGGGGTACTACGAGCAGTACTTC. It encodes CASSYLPGQGYYEQYF.

There are many counts of this clonotype. The DNA for the CDR3 is TGTGCCTGGAGTCAAGGCGGACCCCACGAGACCCAGTACTTC. Translating it yields CAWSQGGPHETQYF. This chain joins TRBV30 and TRBJ2-5; D not resolved. There are 14 residues in the CDR3. CDR1 and CDR2 from the germline V gene are GTSNPN and SVGIG (reference sequence). V lost 2 bases, J lost 5 bases, and 15 bases lay in between.

This chain uses TRBV28 with TRBJ2-7; 11 nucleotides align to TRBD2. This CDR3 spans 13 amino acids. Trimming took 6 bases from V and 3 from J; bases not matched to a gene: 1. CDR1 and CDR2 (germline): MDHEN, SYDVKM. CDR3: CASRGLAVYEQYF. The CDR3 coding sequence is TGTGCCAGCAGGGGACTAGCGGTCTACGAGCAGTACTTC.

This clonotype was observed many times. The rearrangement uses TRBV28 and TRBJ2-2; D might be TRBD1 (6 bases). Germline assignment: CDR1 MDHEN and CDR2 SYDVKM. Deletions cut 6 bases from V and 6 bases from J, with 14 bases between. The CDR3 contains 14 residues. The CDR3 is CASRNKQGPGELFF. The CDR3 DNA reads TGTGCCAGCAGGAATAAACAGGGTCCCGGGGAGCTGTTTTTT.

This clonotype has a handful of counts. The V gene is TRBV19, the J gene TRBJ1-1; 10 positions match TRBD1. The CDR3 runs 14 residues. Trimming removed 7 bases from V and 4 bases from J; junction bases left unmatched: 6. CDR1 LNHDA and CDR2 SQIVND come from the germline V gene (reference sequence). The CDR3 DNA sequence: TGTGCCAGTAAGACAGGGGGCGCGGGCACTGAAGCTTTCTTT. It yields the protein CASKTGGAGTEAFF.

This clonotype appeared many times. The genes are TRBV2 and TRBJ2-4; D is uncertain. Germline loops: CDR1 SNHLY, CDR2 FYNNEI. V was shortened by 8 bases and J by 4 bases, with 12 bases between the two germline ends. The CDR3 loop spans 13 amino acids. CDR3 loop: CASAPETKNIQYF. In nucleotides, the CDR3 is TGTGCCAGCGCGCCGGAGACAAAAAACATTCAGTACTTC.

This clonotype was counted ten times or more. CDR3: CSVRDSHEQYF. DNA for the CDR3: TGCAGTGTCCGTGACAGCCACGAGCAGTACTTC. The V call is TRBV20-1, the J call TRBJ2-7, with D possibly being TRBD1 (5 bases). The CDR3 loop spans 11 amino acids. Trimming pared 7 bases from V and 5 bases from J, leaving 12 bases between. From germline, CDR1 is DFQATT and CDR2 SNEGSKA (reference sequence).

This clonotype was counted at least ten times. This sequence joins TRBV7-2 and TRBJ2-7; 9 bases fit TRBD1. Trimming cost V 0 bases and J 3 bases; bases outside gene matches: 3. Looked up from germline, CDR1 is SGHTA and CDR2 is FQGNSA. This CDR3 has 15 residues. The CDR3 protein is CASSLAGTGLYEQYF. DNA of the CDR3: TGTGCCAGCAGCTTAGCTGGGACAGGGCTCTACGAGCAGTACTTC.

In this sample, this clonotype turned up many times. The V call is TRBV27, the J call TRBJ1-1; 8 bases match TRBD1. Trimming removed 4 bases from V and 5 bases from J; junction bases left unmatched: 9. Germline CDR1 MNHEY, CDR2 SMNVEV (reference sequence). CDR3 size: 15 residues. The CDR3 sequence is CASSSRRTGLTEAFF. The DNA of the CDR3 is TGTGCCAGCAGTTCGCGACGGACAGGGTTGACTGAAGCTTTCTTT.

This clonotype appeared many times. The rearrangement joins TRBV4-1 to TRBJ1-5; tentative D call: TRBD1 (5 bases). V dropped 0 bases and J dropped 5 bases, with 14 bases sitting between them. The CDR3 is 16 residues long. The V gene's germline CDR1 is MGHRA and CDR2 YSYEKL. The CDR3 reads CASSQDGTGGHQPQHF. CDR3 DNA sequence: TGCGCCAGCAGCCAAGATGGGACGGGGGGTCATCAGCCCCAGCATTTT.

This clonotype appeared many times. The chain combines TRBV29-1 with TRBJ2-7; D is possibly TRBD1 (5 bases). Trimming removed 0 bases from V and 12 bases from J, with 12 bases in between. Germline V lookup: CDR1 SQVTM, CDR2 ANQGSEA. This CDR3 has 11 amino acids. CDR3 amino acids: CSVEEGQFWYF. The CDR3 region has the DNA TGCAGCGTTGAAGAGGGGCAGTTCTGGTACTTC.

This clonotype has at least ten counts. The chain links TRBV30 to TRBJ2-7; D not certain. V was shortened by 3 bases and J by 2 bases, with 11 bases between the two germline ends. Germline lookup yields CDR1 GTSNPN and CDR2 SVGIG (reference sequence). This CDR3 has 13 amino acids. CDR3 DNA sequence: TGTGCCTGGAGCTCCGGCAACCCCTACGAGCAGTACTTC. This translates into CAWSSGNPYEQYF.

Many counts were recorded for this clonotype. The V call is TRBV19, the J call TRBJ1-1; possible D gene TRBD1, 5 bases. Looked up from germline, CDR1 is LNHDA and CDR2 is SQIVND (reference sequence). V lost 3 bases and J 4 bases, leaving 12 bases between the germline ends. This CDR3 contains 14 residues. This CDR3 reads CASSIPDKFTEAFF. CDR3 sequence (DNA): TGTGCCAGTAGTATCCCGGACAAATTCACTGAAGCTTTCTTT.

Many counts were recorded for this clonotype. The rearrangement uses TRBV15 and TRBJ1-1, with unresolved D. Trimming took 6 bases from V and 0 from J, leaving 14 bases between them. Germline CDR1 reads LNHNV; CDR2 reads YYDKDF (reference sequence). The CDR3 contains 15 residues. The DNA of the CDR3 is TGTGCCACCAGTTTTAACCTTAGAGTGAACACTGAAGCTTTCTTT. Protein: CATSFNLRVNTEAFF.

This clonotype was observed at least ten times. The chain carries TRBV6-2 or TRBV6-3 and TRBJ1-1; D is perhaps TRBD1 (5 bases). V lost 6 bases to trimming and J lost 4 bases, with 15 bases between them. Looked up from germline, CDR1 is MNHEY and CDR2 is SVGEGT. There are 14 residues in the CDR3. The chain's CDR3 is CASRLQGTGTEAFF. The CDR3 DNA follows: TGTGCCAGCAGACTCCAGGGAACCGGCACTGAAGCTTTCTTT.